This T cell receptor (beta chain) was retrieved from a study of technical replicates of blood from a few donors. TCRdb's copy holds only in-frame clones and misses some; the assay was immunoSEQ multiplex PCR. The data hold roughly 100,000 clones, with approximately 95% observed a single time. Germline CDR1 MDHEN, CDR2 SYDVKM. The CDR3 runs 15 residues. The ends were cut back, 4 bases at V and 3 bases at J, with 16 bases in the middle. This receptor was obtained from a human donor in good health. Material: T cells isolated from PBMCs. The chain couples TRBV28 to TRBJ2-7; D is unresolved. Here the CDR3 reads CASSSMGQRHYEQYF. The CDR3 DNA reads TGTGCCAGCAGTTCGATGGGTCAGCGCCACTACGAGCAGTACTTC. Full variable domain (outside the CDR3, taken from reference TRBV28 and TRBJ2-7): DVKVTQSSRYLVKRTGEKVFLECVQDMDHENMFWYRQDPGLGLRLIYFSYDVKMKEKGDIPEGYSVSREKKERFSLILESASTNQTSMYLCASSSMGQRHYEQYFGPGTRLTVT.